Listed below are T cell receptor beta chains from one sample, sequenced in a study of cytomegalovirus exposure and HLA in healthy donors. TCRdb's copy holds only in-frame clones and misses some; the assay was immunoSEQ multiplex PCR. The top ten hold around 2.8% of the sample, which has 150,000 to 200,000 clones, 68% seen once. The sequenced sample consisted of PBMCs. The receptors were gathered from a woman aged 40 to 55 in good health and CMV-seropositive. CDR3s include the opening cysteine and the closing phenylalanine or tryptophan. The order of the fields is J gene, D gene, V gene, CDR3 protein. D genes are given only for firm matches.

j_call: TRBJ2-2; d_call: -; v_call: TRBV27; cdr3_aa: CASSLWRNTGELFF
j_call: TRBJ1-5; d_call: -; v_call: TRBV5-8; cdr3_aa: CASIRGHQQPQHF
j_call: TRBJ1-1; d_call: -; v_call: TRBV7-9; cdr3_aa: CASSFINTEAFF
j_call: TRBJ2-3; d_call: -; v_call: TRBV27; cdr3_aa: CASGSLADSTDTQYF
j_call: TRBJ2-1; d_call: TRBD2; v_call: TRBV2; cdr3_aa: CASSPAGGPPYNEQFF
j_call: TRBJ1-1; d_call: TRBD1; v_call: TRBV4-3; cdr3_aa: CASSQTGMNTEAFF
j_call: TRBJ2-3; d_call: TRBD2; v_call: TRBV5-1; cdr3_aa: CASSLGETSGADTQYF
j_call: TRBJ2-7; d_call: -; v_call: TRBV19; cdr3_aa: CASRAQAGTYEQYF
j_call: TRBJ2-7; d_call: -; v_call: TRBV4-3; cdr3_aa: CASSRVATESSYEQYF
j_call: TRBJ2-3; d_call: TRBD2; v_call: TRBV4-2; cdr3_aa: CASSQSRGDPDTQYF
j_call: TRBJ1-2; d_call: -; v_call: TRBV6-5; cdr3_aa: CASSYAGEVLPYTF
j_call: TRBJ2-3; d_call: TRBD2; v_call: TRBV19; cdr3_aa: CASNATSGGCTDTQYF
j_call: TRBJ2-5; d_call: TRBD2; v_call: TRBV9; cdr3_aa: CASSVGGSGSLQETQYF
j_call: TRBJ1-1; d_call: -; v_call: TRBV5-4; cdr3_aa: CASSRISINTEAFF
j_call: TRBJ1-5; d_call: -; v_call: TRBV6-5; cdr3_aa: CASSYQGNQPQHF
j_call: TRBJ1-2; d_call: -; v_call: TRBV4-2; cdr3_aa: CASSQRPTGNGGYPF
j_call: TRBJ1-1; d_call: -; v_call: TRBV7-6; cdr3_aa: CASSFQETVKNTEAFF
j_call: TRBJ1-2; d_call: TRBD1; v_call: TRBV9; cdr3_aa: CASSVDGTGDGYTF
j_call: TRBJ1-2; d_call: -; v_call: TRBV4-1; cdr3_aa: CASSQGGGYGYTF
j_call: TRBJ1-1; d_call: -; v_call: TRBV4-2; cdr3_aa: CASSHESGTEAFF
j_call: TRBJ2-1; d_call: -; v_call: TRBV14; cdr3_aa: CASSPWLGDNEQFF
j_call: TRBJ2-5; d_call: -; v_call: TRBV25-1; cdr3_aa: CASSDASNQETQYF
j_call: -; d_call: TRBD1; v_call: TRBV7-9; cdr3_aa: CASSFPPGQGYEQYF
j_call: TRBJ2-7; d_call: -; v_call: TRBV28; cdr3_aa: CASRAGQVTRGYEQYF
j_call: TRBJ2-3; d_call: -; v_call: TRBV5-1; cdr3_aa: CASSFGGSADTQYF
j_call: TRBJ1-2; d_call: TRBD1; v_call: TRBV10-3; cdr3_aa: CAISESGNRGGYTF
j_call: TRBJ2-7; d_call: TRBD1; v_call: TRBV10-3; cdr3_aa: CAISDTGGQTAYEQYF
j_call: TRBJ2-1; d_call: -; v_call: TRBV7-2; cdr3_aa: CASSLIPVPNEQFF
j_call: TRBJ2-5; d_call: -; v_call: TRBV11-2; cdr3_aa: CASSLGRVRAQETQYF
j_call: TRBJ1-6; d_call: TRBD1; v_call: TRBV29-1; cdr3_aa: CSVSTDRDSPLNF
j_call: TRBJ1-4; d_call: -; v_call: TRBV11-2; cdr3_aa: CASSLGGRVEKLFF
j_call: TRBJ1-2; d_call: TRBD1; v_call: TRBV9; cdr3_aa: CASSLDRDSYGYTF